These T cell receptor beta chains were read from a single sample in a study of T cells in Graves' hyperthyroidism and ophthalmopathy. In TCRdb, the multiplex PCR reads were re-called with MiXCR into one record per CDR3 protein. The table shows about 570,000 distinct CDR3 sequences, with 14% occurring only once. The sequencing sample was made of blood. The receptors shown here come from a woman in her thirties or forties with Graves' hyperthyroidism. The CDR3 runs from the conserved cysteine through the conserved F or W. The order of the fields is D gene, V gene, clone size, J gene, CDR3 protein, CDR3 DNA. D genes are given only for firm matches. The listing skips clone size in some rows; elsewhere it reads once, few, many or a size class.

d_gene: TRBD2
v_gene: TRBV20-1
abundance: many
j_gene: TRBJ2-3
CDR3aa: CSAIRLAGITDTQYF
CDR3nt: TGCAGTGCAATTCGACTAGCGGGGATCACAGATACGCAGTATTTT

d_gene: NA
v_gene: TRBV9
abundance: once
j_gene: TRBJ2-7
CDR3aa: CASSVGGGPASYEQYF
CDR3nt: TGTGCCAGCAGCGTAGGAGGCGGCCCCGCCTCCTACGAGCAGTACTTC

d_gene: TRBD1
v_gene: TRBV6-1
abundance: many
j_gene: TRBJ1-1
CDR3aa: CASRRGTGVLNTEAFF
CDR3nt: TGTGCCAGCAGAAGAGGGACAGGGGTACTCAACACTGAAGCTTTCTTT

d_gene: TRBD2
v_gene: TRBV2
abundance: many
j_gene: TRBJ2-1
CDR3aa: CASNGLAGGGEQFF
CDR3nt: TGTGCCAGCAATGGGCTAGCGGGAGGAGGCGAGCAGTTCTTC

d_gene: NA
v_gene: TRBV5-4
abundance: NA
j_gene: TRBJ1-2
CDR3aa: CASSLEPTEFYGYTF
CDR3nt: TGTGCCAGCAGCTTGGAGCCGACAGAGTTCTATGGCTACACCTTC

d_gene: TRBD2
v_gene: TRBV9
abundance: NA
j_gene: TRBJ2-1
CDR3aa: CASSVSGGLGDEQFF
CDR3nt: TGTGCCAGCAGCGTTAGCGGGGGGTTGGGGGATGAGCAGTTCTTC

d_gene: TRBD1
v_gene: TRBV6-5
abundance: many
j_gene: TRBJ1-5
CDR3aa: CASSYGGTAFGSNQPQHF
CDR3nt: TGTGCCAGCAGTTACGGGGGGACAGCCTTCGGTAGCAATCAGCCCCAGCATTTT

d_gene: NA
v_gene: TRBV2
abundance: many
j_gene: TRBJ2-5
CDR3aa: CASSRTRSLGTQYF
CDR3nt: TGTGCCAGCAGCCGGACCAGGTCGTTGGGAACCCAGTACTTC

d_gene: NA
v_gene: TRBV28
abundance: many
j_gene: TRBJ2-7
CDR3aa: CASSFQGQKTYEQYF
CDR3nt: TGTGCCAGCAGTTTCCAAGGGCAGAAGACCTACGAGCAGTACTTC

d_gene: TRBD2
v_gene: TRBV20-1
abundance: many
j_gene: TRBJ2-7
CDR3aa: CSAKLSGEVQYF
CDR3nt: TGCAGTGCTAAACTTAGCGGGGAAGTGCAGTACTTC

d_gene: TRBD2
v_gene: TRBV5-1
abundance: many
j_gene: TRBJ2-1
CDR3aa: CASSAGLAGGYNEQFF
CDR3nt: TGCGCCAGCAGCGCGGGACTAGCGGGAGGTTACAATGAGCAGTTCTTC

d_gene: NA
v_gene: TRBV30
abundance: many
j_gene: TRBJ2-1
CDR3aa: CAWRRYNEQFF
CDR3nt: TGTGCCTGGCGACGGTACAATGAGCAGTTCTTC

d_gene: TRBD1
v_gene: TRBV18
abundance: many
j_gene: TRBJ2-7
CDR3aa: CASSPRDSAYEQYF
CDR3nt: TGTGCCAGCTCACCCCGGGACAGTGCCTACGAGCAGTACTTC

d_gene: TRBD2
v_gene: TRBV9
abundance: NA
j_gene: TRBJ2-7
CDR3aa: CASSVGAGVEEQYF
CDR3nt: TGTGCCAGCAGCGTAGGGGCGGGAGTAGAAGAGCAGTACTTC

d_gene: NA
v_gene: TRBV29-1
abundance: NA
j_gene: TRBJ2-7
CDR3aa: CSVSYSSSYKQHF
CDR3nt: TGCAGCGTGTCGTATTCGAGCTCCTACAAGCAGCACTTC

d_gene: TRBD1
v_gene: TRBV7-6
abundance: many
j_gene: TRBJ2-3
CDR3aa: CASSGQETDTQYF
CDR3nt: TGTGCCAGCAGCGGACAGGAAACAGATACGCAGTATTTT

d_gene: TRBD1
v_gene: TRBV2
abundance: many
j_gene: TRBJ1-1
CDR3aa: CASSTQGANTEAFF
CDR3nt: TGTGCCAGCAGTACTCAGGGGGCGAACACTGAAGCTTTCTTT

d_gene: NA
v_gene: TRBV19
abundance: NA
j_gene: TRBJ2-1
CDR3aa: CASSMGGLSYNEQFF
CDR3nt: TGTGCCAGTAGTATGGGGGGGCTATCCTACAATGAGCAGTTCTTC

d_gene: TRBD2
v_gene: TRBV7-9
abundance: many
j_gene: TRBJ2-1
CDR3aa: CASSLVLASGRGSEQFF
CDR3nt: TGTGCCAGCAGCTTAGTATTGGCTAGCGGGAGGGGGAGTGAGCAGTTCTTC

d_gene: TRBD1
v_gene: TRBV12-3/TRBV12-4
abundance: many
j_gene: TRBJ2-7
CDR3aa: CASSLGQGSSYEQYF
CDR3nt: TGTGCCAGCAGCTTGGGACAGGGAAGCTCCTACGAGCAGTACTTC

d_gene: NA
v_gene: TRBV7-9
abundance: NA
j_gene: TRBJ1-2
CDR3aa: CASSFIPHRSGYTF
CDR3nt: TGTGCCAGCAGCTTTATTCCCCACCGGAGTGGCTACACCTTC

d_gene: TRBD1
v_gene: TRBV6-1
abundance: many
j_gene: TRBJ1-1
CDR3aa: CASTRGRDTEAFF
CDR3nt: TGTGCCAGCACCAGGGGGCGAGACACTGAAGCTTTCTTT

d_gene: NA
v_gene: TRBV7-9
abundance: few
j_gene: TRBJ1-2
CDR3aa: CASSPTQMSNYGYTF
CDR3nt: TGTGCCAGCAGCCCAACACAGATGTCCAACTATGGCTACACCTTC

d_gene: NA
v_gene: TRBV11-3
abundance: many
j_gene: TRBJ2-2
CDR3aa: CASSSTETNTGELFF
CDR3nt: TGTGCCAGCAGCTCAACAGAGACGAACACCGGGGAGCTGTTTTTT

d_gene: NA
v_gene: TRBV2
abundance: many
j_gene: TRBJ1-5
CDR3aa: CASSTGNNQPQHF
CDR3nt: TGTGCCAGCTCCACAGGGAACAATCAGCCCCAGCATTTT

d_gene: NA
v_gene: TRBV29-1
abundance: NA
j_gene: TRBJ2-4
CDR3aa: CSVVPGAKNIQYF
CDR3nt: TGCAGCGTTGTCCCGGGGGCCAAAAACATTCAGTACTTC

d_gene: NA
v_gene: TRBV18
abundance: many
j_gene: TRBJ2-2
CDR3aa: CASSPPGGGTGELFF
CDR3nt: TGTGCCAGCTCACCACCGGGAGGAGGAACCGGGGAGCTGTTTTTT

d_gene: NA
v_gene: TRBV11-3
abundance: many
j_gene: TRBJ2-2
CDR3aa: CASSLASGVDTGELFF
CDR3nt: TGTGCCAGCAGCTTAGCCTCGGGAGTAGACACCGGGGAGCTGTTTTTT

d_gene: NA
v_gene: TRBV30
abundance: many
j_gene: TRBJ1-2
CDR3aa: CAWTSGIHGYTF
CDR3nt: TGTGCCTGGACATCAGGGATCCATGGCTACACCTTC

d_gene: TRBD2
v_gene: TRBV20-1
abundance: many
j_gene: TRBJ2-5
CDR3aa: CSAKGTSGRIQETQYF
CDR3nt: TGCAGTGCTAAAGGGACTAGCGGGAGGATACAAGAGACCCAGTACTTC

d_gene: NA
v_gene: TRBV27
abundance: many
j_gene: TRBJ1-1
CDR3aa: CASSLLAGWEAFF
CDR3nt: TGTGCCAGCAGTTTACTGGCAGGGTGGGAAGCTTTCTTT

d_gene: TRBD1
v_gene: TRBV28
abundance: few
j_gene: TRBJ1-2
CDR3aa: CASSAPQGANYGYTF
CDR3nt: TGTGCCAGCAGTGCACCACAGGGGGCTAACTATGGCTACACCTTC

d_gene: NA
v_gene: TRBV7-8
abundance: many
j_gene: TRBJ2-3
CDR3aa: CASSLAVLTDTQYF
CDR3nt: TGTGCCAGCAGCTTAGCGGTCCTCACAGATACGCAGTATTTT

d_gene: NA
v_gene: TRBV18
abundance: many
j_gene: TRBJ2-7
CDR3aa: CASSPRRTDSYEQYF
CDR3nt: TGTGCCAGCTCACCGAGACGGACAGATTCCTACGAGCAGTACTTC

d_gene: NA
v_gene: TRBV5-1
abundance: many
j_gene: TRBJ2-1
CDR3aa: CASSLRDNSYNEQFF
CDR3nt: TGCGCCAGCAGCTTACGGGACAATTCCTACAATGAGCAGTTCTTC

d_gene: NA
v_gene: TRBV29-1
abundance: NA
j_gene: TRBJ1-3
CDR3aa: CSVEDTGKSGNTIYF
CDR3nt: TGCAGCGTTGAAGACACAGGGAAGTCCGGAAACACCATATATTTT

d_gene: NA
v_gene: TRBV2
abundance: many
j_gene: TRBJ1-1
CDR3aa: CASTGVWAFF
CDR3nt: TGTGCCAGCACAGGGGTTTGGGCTTTCTTT

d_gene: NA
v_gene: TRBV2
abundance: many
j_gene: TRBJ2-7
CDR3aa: CASTGRVYEQYF
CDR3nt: TGTGCCAGCACGGGCAGGGTCTACGAGCAGTACTTC

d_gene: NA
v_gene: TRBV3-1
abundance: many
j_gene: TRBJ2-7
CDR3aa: CASSQVRDEQYF
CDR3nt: TGTGCCAGCAGCCAAGTACGCGACGAGCAGTACTTC

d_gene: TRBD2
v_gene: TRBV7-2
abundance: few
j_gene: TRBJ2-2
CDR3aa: CASSFSGGGGAGELFF
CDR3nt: TGTGCCAGCAGCTTTAGTGGGGGGGGGGGTGCCGGGGAGCTGTTTTTT

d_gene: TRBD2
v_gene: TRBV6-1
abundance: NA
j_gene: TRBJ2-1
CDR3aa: CASRISGSTPYNEQFF
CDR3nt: TGTGCCAGCAGGATTAGCGGGAGTACTCCCTACAATGAGCAGTTCTTC

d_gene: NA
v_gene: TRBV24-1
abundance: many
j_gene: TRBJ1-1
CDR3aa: CATSGVGETEAFF
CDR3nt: TGTGCCACCAGTGGGGTGGGAGAGACTGAAGCTTTCTTT

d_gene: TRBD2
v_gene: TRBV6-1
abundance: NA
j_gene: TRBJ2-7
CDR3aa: CASSPGLAENYEQYF
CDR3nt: TGTGCCAGCAGCCCAGGACTAGCGGAAAACTACGAGCAGTACTTC

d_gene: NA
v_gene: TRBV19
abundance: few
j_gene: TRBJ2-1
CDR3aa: CASRTTGSSYNEQFF
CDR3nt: TGTGCCAGTAGGACTACAGGGAGCTCCTACAATGAGCAGTTCTTC

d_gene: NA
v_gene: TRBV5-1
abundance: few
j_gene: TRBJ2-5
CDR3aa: CASSLAAPRETQYF
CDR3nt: TGCGCCAGCAGCTTGGCTGCACCCAGGGAGACCCAGTACTTC

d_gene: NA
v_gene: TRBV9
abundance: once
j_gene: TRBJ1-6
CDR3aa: CASSVGTANSPLHF
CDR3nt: TGTGCCAGCAGCGTAGGGACGGCGAATTCACCCCTCCACTTT

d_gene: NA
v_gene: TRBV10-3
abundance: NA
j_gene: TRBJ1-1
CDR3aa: CAISDGTPNTEAFF
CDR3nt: TGTGCCATCAGTGACGGGACACCGAACACTGAAGCTTTCTTT

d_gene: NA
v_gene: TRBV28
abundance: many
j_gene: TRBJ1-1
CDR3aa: CASSYSAGTEAFF
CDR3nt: TGTGCCAGCAGCTACAGCGCGGGGACTGAAGCTTTCTTT

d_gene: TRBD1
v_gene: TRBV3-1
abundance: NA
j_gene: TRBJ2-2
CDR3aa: CASSQQGATGELFF
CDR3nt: TGTGCCAGCAGCCAACAGGGGGCTACCGGGGAGCTGTTTTTT

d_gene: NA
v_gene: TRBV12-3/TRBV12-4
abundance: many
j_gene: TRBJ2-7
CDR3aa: CASSYSDLVDEQYF
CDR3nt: TGTGCCAGCAGCTACTCCGACCTAGTGGACGAGCAGTACTTC

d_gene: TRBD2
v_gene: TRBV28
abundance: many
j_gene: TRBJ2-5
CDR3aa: CASSFLRSSGRGGETQYF
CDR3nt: TGTGCCAGCAGTTTTTTGAGGAGTAGCGGGAGAGGTGGTGAGACCCAGTACTTC